The next 24 T cell receptor beta chains were all read from a single sample in a study of T-cell memory formation after mild COVID-19. TCRdb reanalysed the 5' RACE reads using MiXCR and keeps one entry per CDR3 protein. The sample holds 44,000 or so distinct CDR3 sequences, approximately 9.6% seen once. The sequencing input was PBMCs or a T cell subset sorted from them (not recorded which). These TCRs come from an adult woman who had mild COVID-19 (a few samples of this study predate the infection). Cell type and time point are not known.

The J gene is TRBJ2-2, the V gene TRBV9; D is uncertain. Trimming pared 0 bases from V and 6 bases from J, leaving 9 bases between. From germline, CDR1 is SGDLS and CDR2 YYNGEE. This CDR3 is built from 14 residues. The CDR3: CASSVGSWAGELFF. CDR3 DNA sequence: TGTGCCAGCAGCGTAGGCTCTTGGGCCGGGGAGCTGTTTTTT.

This clonotype has just a few counts. This chain joins TRBV3-1 and TRBJ2-7, with TRBD2 matching 7 bases. Germline values: CDR1 LGHDT, CDR2 YNNKEL (reference sequence). The V and J ends lost 3 bases and 7 bases, in that order; junction bases with no gene match: 12. The CDR3 extends over 15 amino acids. CDR3 loop: CASSQSLAAALEQYF. The CDR3 region has the DNA TGTGCCAGCAGCCAGTCTCTAGCGGCGGCTTTGGAGCAGTACTTC.

The chain is built from TRBV4-1 and TRBJ2-7, with a possible D match to TRBD2 (6 bases). The CDR3 spans 14 residues. CDR1 and CDR2 from the germline V gene are MGHRA and YSYEKL. V shed 1 base and J shed 6 bases, with 13 bases lying between them. As DNA, the CDR3 is TGCGCCAGCAGCCAAGGGGGACTTCTCTCCGAGCAGTACTTC. Translation gives CASSQGGLLSEQYF.

This clonotype has at least ten counts. V and J are TRBV25-1 and TRBJ2-7, with TRBD2 matching over 9 bases. The trim removed 0 bases at V and 9 bases at J, leaving 3 bases unmatched. Germline assignment: CDR1 MGHDK and CDR2 SYGVNS. The CDR3 has 13 amino acids. The CDR3 nucleotides read TGTGCCAGCAGTGAATATGCGGGAGGGACGCAGTACTTC. The encoded protein is CASSEYAGGTQYF.

This clonotype was seen more than once but under ten times. V is TRBV7-9 and J is TRBJ2-1, with 10 bases fitting TRBD2. This CDR3 comprises 15 residues. Germline-derived CDR1 and CDR2 are SEHNR and FQNEAQ (reference sequence). After removal of 1 base from V and 9 bases from J, the junction contained 6 bases not matched to a gene. The CDR3 spells CASSLVPSGSSEQFF. CDR3 nucleotides: TGTGCCAGCAGCTTAGTTCCTAGCGGGAGCAGTGAGCAGTTCTTC.

This clonotype was recorded a few times. The genes are TRBV15 and TRBJ2-3, with D unclear. Germline assignment: CDR1 LNHNV and CDR2 YYDKDF (reference sequence). This CDR3 has 14 residues. Trimming took off 1 base at V and 0 bases at J, with 5 bases between the two ends. DNA of the CDR3: TGTGCCACCAGCAGAGGGGCCAGCACAGATACGCAGTATTTT. This translates into CATSRGASTDTQYF.

This clonotype occurred many times. The chain couples TRBV4-1 to TRBJ1-4; D is possibly TRBD1 (5 bases). Germline CDR1 and CDR2: MGHRA and YSYEKL. Deletions cut 3 bases from V and 0 bases from J, with 14 bases between. The CDR3 extends over 17 amino acids. DNA for the CDR3: TGCGCCAGCAGCCAGGCTCCTCACAGGTCAACTAATGAAAAACTGTTTTTT. Encoded protein: CASSQAPHRSTNEKLFF.

This clonotype has ten or more counts. CDR3 sequence: CASSFGTGASSYNEQFF. The CDR3 nucleotides read TGTGCCAGCAGCTTCGGGACAGGGGCGAGCTCCTACAATGAGCAGTTCTTC. The rearrangement joins TRBV5-4 to TRBJ2-1, with 10 bases fitting TRBD1. V lost 2 bases to trimming and J lost 0 bases; unmatched junction nucleotides: 5. The CDR3 sequence is 17 residues long. The germline gives CDR1 SGHNT, CDR2 YYREEE (reference sequence).

This clonotype was seen many times. The rearrangement joins TRBV15 to TRBJ2-7; D gene unclear. Germline lookup yields CDR1 LNHNV and CDR2 YYDKDF (reference sequence). Between the trimmed V and J ends, which lost 2 bases and 0 bases, there was a span of 5 bases. The CDR3 contains 13 residues. The CDR3 DNA follows: TGTGCCACCAGCAGATCACTCTCCTACGAGCAGTACTTC. This translates into CATSRSLSYEQYF.

V gene TRBV20-1 combines with J gene TRBJ2-1, with 8 bases lining up with TRBD2. The CDR3 has 18 amino acids. CDR1 DFQATT and CDR2 SNEGSKA come from the germline V gene (reference sequence). Germline trimming cut 0 bases from V and 3 bases from J; bases unmatched to any gene: 13. CDR3 bases: TGCAGTGCTAGAGATCGGGGGGCGGGAGGCCGGAGCTACAATGAGCAGTTCTTC. Protein sequence: CSARDRGAGGRSYNEQFF.

This clonotype was seen at least ten times. V usage is TRBV30 and J usage is TRBJ2-7; 11 bases map to TRBD2. The CDR3 is made up of 17 amino acids. The V gene's germline CDR1 is GTSNPN and CDR2 SVGIG (reference sequence). J gave up 0 bases and V 0 bases, and 7 bases lay outside the gene matches. DNA of the CDR3: TGTGCCTGGAGTGTACTTGGCGGACTAGCGGGCTCCTACGAGCAGTACTTC. Translated: CAWSVLGGLAGSYEQYF. Using reference TRBV30 and TRBJ2-7 for the parts outside the CDR3, the full variable domain is SQTIHQWPATLVQPVGSPLSLECTVEGTSNPNLYWYRQAAGRGLQLLFYSVGIGQISSEVPQNLSASRPQDRQFILSSKKLLLSDSGFYLCAWSVLGGLAGSYEQYFGPGTRLTVT.

The sample holds a few counts of this clonotype. The J gene is TRBJ1-2, the V gene TRBV24-1; TRBD1 agrees at 10 bases. CDR3 size: 14 residues. The junction had 6 bases not matched to a gene; V was cut back by 3 bases and J by 9 bases. Germline CDR1 and CDR2: KGHDR and SFDVKD. For the CDR3, the DNA is TGTGCCACCAGTGATGACAGGGGGCGCGGACGCTACACCTTC. Its protein product is CATSDDRGRGRYTF.

The chain has TRBV7-9 and TRBJ2-7, with D perhaps matching TRBD1 or TRBD2 (7 bases each). The germline V gene has CDR1 SEHNR and CDR2 FQNEAQ (reference sequence). V lost 0 bases, J lost 5 bases, and 17 bases lay in between. This CDR3 has 16 residues. The CDR3 DNA reads TGTGCCAGCAGCTTAGCGCAGGGGGGGGCAGGAAACGAGCAGTACTTC. This translates into CASSLAQGGAGNEQYF.

The chain links TRBV6-5 to TRBJ1-5; D uncertain. V dropped 6 bases and J dropped 3 bases, with 9 bases sitting between them. The CDR3 has 13 amino acids. Germline assignment: CDR1 MNHEY and CDR2 SVGAGI. CDR3 bases: TGTGCCAGCAGCAACGGACTCAATCAGCCCCAGCATTTT. Amino acids: CASSNGLNQPQHF.

There are many counts of this clonotype. V usage is TRBV12-3 or TRBV12-4 and J usage is TRBJ2-5; 9 positions agree with TRBD1. The CDR3 runs 16 residues. Trimming removed 5 bases from V and 2 bases from J; junction bases left unmatched: 9. CDR3 nucleotides: TGTGCCAGCAGTCGAACCGGGACAGGGCTTCAAGAGACCCAGTACTTC. Protein product: CASSRTGTGLQETQYF.

The V and J genes are TRBV12-3 or TRBV12-4 and TRBJ2-7; D tentatively fits TRBD1 or TRBD2 (5 bases each). CDR3 length equals 18 residues. V lost 5 bases to trimming and J lost 3 bases, with 26 bases between them. DNA of the CDR3: TGTGCCAGCAGTGGGGACCGGGGCACGTCGGTTTCGATCTACGAGCAGTACTTC. This gives the protein CASSGDRGTSVSIYEQYF.

This rearrangement joins TRBV20-1 to TRBJ2-7; TRBD2 matches at 7 bases. The germline gives CDR1 DFQATT, CDR2 SNEGSKA (reference sequence). With V trimmed by 3 bases and J by 3 bases, 5 bases remained unmatched. The CDR3 loop spans 13 amino acids. The CDR3 reads CSASPTSIYEQYF. The CDR3 DNA reads as TGCAGTGCTAGCCCGACTAGCATCTACGAGCAGTACTTC.

A few counts support this clonotype. The genes are TRBV29-1 and TRBJ1-1, with D maybe TRBD1 (5 bases). V lost 6 bases and J 3 bases, leaving 11 bases between the germline ends. Germline loops: CDR1 SQVTM, CDR2 ANQGSEA. This CDR3 comprises 12 residues. The CDR3 loop is CSVNRGDTEAFF. The CDR3 DNA reads TGCAGCGTAAACAGAGGGGACACTGAAGCTTTCTTT.

This clonotype came up many times. The V gene is TRBV29-1, the J gene TRBJ2-7; 7 nucleotides agree with TRBD1. Germline CDR1 reads SQVTM; CDR2 reads ANQGSEA. Trimming cost V 7 bases and J 0 bases; bases outside gene matches: 3. CDR3 size: 12 residues. In nucleotides, the CDR3 is TGCAGCGCTGGGACAGACTCCTACGAGCAGTACTTC. Amino acid sequence: CSAGTDSYEQYF.

This clonotype has more than one count but fewer than ten. This chain uses TRBV10-3 with TRBJ2-7; 7 nucleotides line up with TRBD1. J was trimmed by 4 bases and V by 7 bases; bases with no gene match: 13. The length of the CDR3 is 15 residues. Germline lookup yields CDR1 ENHRY and CDR2 SYGVKD. The CDR3 loop is CAITNMTGSRYEQYF. In DNA, the CDR3 is TGTGCCATCACTAATATGACAGGGTCTCGGTACGAGCAGTACTTC.

This rearrangement joins TRBV2 to TRBJ1-5; possibly TRBD1 for D (5 bases). Per the germline V gene, CDR1 is SNHLY and CDR2 is FYNNEI. The CDR3 runs to 14 residues. The V gene lost 6 bases and the J gene lost 1 base, with 10 bases spanning the gap. The CDR3 here is CASRGRESNQPQHF. For the CDR3, the DNA is TGTGCCAGCAGGGGCAGGGAGAGCAATCAGCCCCAGCATTTT.

This clonotype was counted at least ten times. This chain links TRBV24-1 with TRBJ2-7; D gene ambiguous. In germline, CDR1 is KGHDR, CDR2 SFDVKD. The CDR3 length is 9 residues. V dropped 12 bases and J dropped 4 bases, with 6 bases sitting between them. CDR3 sequence (DNA): TGTGCCCCAAGTTACGAGCAGTACTTC. The encoded protein is CAPSYEQYF.

The CDR3, as DNA: TGTGCCAGCAGACCCCAGGGAGACGGCAATGAGCAGTTCTTC. This sequence encodes CASRPQGDGNEQFF. The rearrangement joins TRBV11-3 to TRBJ2-1, with D possibly called TRBD1 or TRBD2 (5 bases each). The CDR3 is 14 residues long. V lost 6 bases and J 6 bases, leaving 15 bases between the germline ends. The germline CDR1 and CDR2 sequences are SGHNT and YENEEA. The complete variable domain, with remaining parts taken from reference TRBV11-3 and TRBJ2-1, reads EAGVVQSPRYKIIEKKQPVAFWCNPISGHNTLYWYLQNLGQGPELLIRYENEEAVDDSQLPKDRFSAERLKGVDSTLKIQPAELGDSAVYLCASRPQGDGNEQFFGPGTRLTVL.

The J gene is TRBJ2-7, the V gene TRBV5-6; 8 bases fit TRBD1. The J segment lost 3 bases and the V segment lost 7 bases, leaving 12 bases of the junction unmatched. Per germline, CDR1 SGHDT and CDR2 YYEEEE. The CDR3 extends over 15 amino acids. The CDR3 DNA reads TGTGCCAGCTCTACGTCCCAGGGGGCTTTCTACGAGCAGTACTTC. Its translation is CASSTSQGAFYEQYF.